This T cell receptor (beta chain) was identified during a study of human T cells and chemical hapten exposure. Time point here: patch test 2, 6 weeks after DPC sensitization. Treatment described: therapeutic diphenylcyclopropenone sensitization with weekly scalp DPC. Those who donated were patients with alopecia, 18 to 70 years of age, and suitable for DPC. The library put unique molecular identifiers onto individual cDNA molecules. MiXCR, run by TCRdb on the RACE reads, gives a single entry per CDR3 protein. Altogether a few hundred thousand distinct CDR3 sequences are present, 6% to 7% being singletons, with the ten largest covering less than 6.5%. V was shortened by 6 bases and J by 11 bases, with 14 bases between the two germline ends. Germline V gives CDR1 SGHVS, CDR2 FQNEAQ. The CDR3 covers 12 residues. This clonotype was found many times.

The source was whole blood, collected in connection with sensitization to the hapten diphenylcyclopropenone (DPC). The chain couples TRBV7-8 to TRBJ1-5; D gene uncertain. The TCR originated in a woman in her late teens or twenties with alopecia areata. Some clones in this sample may be carry-over from other donors' samples. The CDR3 bases are TGTGCCAGCAGTTCACGGGAAACGGCCCAGCATTTT. It yields the protein CASSSRETAQHF.